Each of the 21 T cell receptor beta chains below was sequenced from the same sample in a study of T cells in localized non-small cell lung cancer. Here immunoSEQ multiplex PCR was the method, and the copy in TCRdb shows in-frame clones only, minus some. Of about 24,000 clones listed, approximately 88% are singletons. The material sequenced was peripheral blood, taken before any cancer treatment. The source is a man between 40 and 69 years old with stage I squamous cell lung carcinoma.

This chain links TRBV5-4 with TRBJ2-7, with TRBD1 as a possible D gene (5 bases). There are 15 residues in the CDR3. Trimming left V 0 bases short and J 5 bases short, with 15 bases between. Germline V lookup: CDR1 SGHNT, CDR2 YYREEE (reference sequence). The CDR3 loop reads CASSLGAGQLNEQYF. DNA for the CDR3: TGTGCCAGCAGCTTGGGCGCAGGGCAACTCAACGAGCAGTACTTC.

The chain combines TRBV11-2 with TRBJ2-3; no firm D call. The CDR3 is made up of 14 amino acids. Trimming took off 1 base at V and 2 bases at J, with 7 bases between the two ends. Germline lookup yields CDR1 SGHAT and CDR2 FQNNGV. CDR3 sequence: CASSLAYFTDTQYF. For the CDR3, the DNA is TGTGCCAGCAGCTTAGCGTACTTCACAGATACGCAGTATTTT.

The J gene is TRBJ2-7, the V gene TRBV6-1; D remains unclear. From germline, CDR1 is MNHNS and CDR2 SASEGT. The V end lost 10 bases, the J end lost 2 bases, and 12 bases lay between the germline ends. This CDR3 spans 12 amino acids. CDR3 loop: CATSRTAYEQYF. CDR3 DNA: TGTGCCACCTCACGGACCGCCTACGAGCAGTACTTC.

V usage is TRBV2 and J usage is TRBJ1-1, with D tentatively TRBD1 (5 bases). Germline CDR1 and CDR2: SNHLY and FYNNEI. The CDR3 has 13 amino acids. Trimming took off 8 bases at V and 5 bases at J, with 15 bases between the two ends. The CDR3 DNA sequence: TGTGCCAGCTTTGGAGGGGTTGGTACTGAAGCTTTCTTT. Translation gives CASFGGVGTEAFF.

The genes are TRBV7-2 and TRBJ2-7; TRBD2 is a possible D gene (7 bases). Germline lookup yields CDR1 SGHTA and CDR2 FQGNSA. CDR3 length equals 16 residues. V was cut by 6 bases and J by 5 bases, with 23 bases left in between. The CDR3 reads CASRTQGGGLSNEQYF. CDR3 nucleotide sequence: TGTGCCAGCAGAACTCAAGGGGGAGGGCTAAGCAACGAGCAGTACTTC.

V and J are TRBV5-4 and TRBJ2-7; 7 nucleotides line up with TRBD2. Trimming at V came to 1 base and at J to 12 bases, leaving 10 bases not matched to a gene. The CDR3 length is 13 residues. Germline V gene sequence: CDR1 SGHNT, CDR2 YYREEE (reference sequence). CDR3 nucleotides: TGTGCCAGCAGCTTGAAGGGCGGGGGAGGTCTGTACTTC. This encodes CASSLKGGGGLYF. The full variable domain, with the rest looked up from reference TRBV5-4 and TRBJ2-7, is ETGVTQSPTHLIKTRGQQVTLRCSSQSGHNTVSWYQQALGQGPQFIFQYYREEENGRGNFPPRFSGLQFPNYSSELNVNALELDDSALYLCASSLKGGGGLYFGPGTRLTVT.

This rearrangement joins TRBV4-1 to TRBJ2-5; D is ambiguous. The CDR3 has 13 residues. The V end lost 0 bases, the J end lost 5 bases, and 7 bases lay between the germline ends. Germline V gives CDR1 MGHRA, CDR2 YSYEKL. The CDR3 protein is CASSQEASETQYF. DNA of the CDR3: TGCGCCAGCAGCCAAGAGGCATCGGAGACCCAGTACTTC.

Only one count was recorded for this clone. The V and J genes are TRBV19 and TRBJ1-2; D is unclear. V lost 4 bases and J lost 2, with 17 bases in between. This CDR3 has 16 amino acids. The germline CDR1 and CDR2 sequences are LNHDA and SQIVND (reference sequence). The CDR3 nucleotides are TGTGCCAGTAGTAACTCCTCGACGGGCAAGAACTATGGCTACACCTTC. This encodes CASSNSSTGKNYGYTF.

This clone appeared once. The chain has TRBV18 and TRBJ1-5; D is possibly TRBD1 (6 bases). The CDR3 length is 13 residues. Trimming cost V 6 bases and J 7 bases, with 13 bases left between them. Per germline, CDR1 KGHSH and CDR2 LQKENI. The CDR3 region has the DNA TGTGCCAGCTCCCAGGGGATAGACCAGCCCCAGCATTTT. It encodes CASSQGIDQPQHF. The entire variable domain, with the rest obtained from reference TRBV18 and TRBJ1-5, is as follows: NAGVMQNPRHLVRRRGQEARLRCSPMKGHSHVYWYRQLPEEGLKFMVYLQKENIIDESGMPKERFSAEFPKEGPSILRIQQVVRGDSAAYFCASSQGIDQPQHFGDGTRLSIL.

J is TRBJ1-2 and V is TRBV5-1, with 8 bases aligning to TRBD1. The CDR3 loop spans 14 amino acids. Germline CDR1 reads SGHRS; CDR2 reads YFSETQ. V shed 5 bases, J shed 8 bases, and the junction held 11 bases outside the gene matches. The CDR3 DNA reads TGCGCCAGCAGACGGTCGACAGGGGAAGGGGGCTACACCTTC. It is translated as CASRRSTGEGGYTF.

The rearrangement uses TRBV9 and TRBJ2-1, with D hard to call. CDR1 is SGDLS and CDR2 is YYNGEE in the germline V gene. V lost 2 bases and J lost 6, with 6 bases in between. This CDR3 has 12 residues. The DNA of the CDR3 is TGTGCCAGCAGCGTCATTCCCAATGAGCAGTTCTTC. Translation: CASSVIPNEQFF.

This clone has a single count. The J gene is TRBJ1-3, the V gene TRBV10-3, with a possible D match to TRBD1 (5 bases). The CDR3 is made up of 16 amino acids. CDR1 and CDR2 from the germline V gene are ENHRY and SYGVKD. Trimming removed 11 bases at V and 0 bases at J, with 20 bases between. This CDR3 reads CAPHPAGSTSGNTIYF. As DNA, the CDR3 is TGTGCCCCCCACCCCGCAGGGAGCACCTCTGGAAACACCATATATTTT.

V gene TRBV19 combines with J gene TRBJ1-1; 8 bases are shared with TRBD1. This CDR3 is built from 14 residues. Per germline, CDR1 LNHDA and CDR2 SQIVND (reference sequence). J lost 5 bases, V lost 5 bases, and 7 bases had no gene match. The CDR3: CASSLGQGRTEAFF. CDR3 DNA: TGTGCCAGTAGTCTCGGACAGGGAAGGACTGAAGCTTTCTTT.

This chain uses TRBV29-1 with TRBJ2-1; 9 bases are shared with TRBD2. In germline, CDR1 is SQVTM, CDR2 ANQGSEA. The CDR3 sequence is 12 residues long. J lost 7 bases, V lost 3 bases, and 1 base had no gene match. CDR3 sequence reads: CSVEGLANEQFF. In DNA form, the CDR3 reads TGCAGCGTTGAGGGACTAGCAAATGAGCAGTTCTTC.

CDR3 nucleotide sequence: TGCAGTGCTAAGGGGAGCAATGAGCAGTTCTTC. Its translation is CSAKGSNEQFF. The chain employs TRBV20-1 and TRBJ2-1; D might be TRBD1 or TRBD2, each matching 5 bases. Germline V gene lookup returns CDR1 DFQATT and CDR2 SNEGSKA (reference sequence). The CDR3 totals 11 residues. V was pared by 4 bases and J by 6 bases, with 7 bases between.

J is TRBJ2-3 and V is TRBV6-1, with D unresolved. From germline, CDR1 is MNHNS and CDR2 SASEGT. V was shortened by 6 bases and J by 2 bases, with 9 bases between the two germline ends. The CDR3 is 13 residues long. This CDR3 is CASSPFITDTQYF. The CDR3 DNA is TGTGCCAGCAGCCCTTTTATCACAGATACGCAGTATTTT.

This clone was seen a single time. The chain uses TRBV10-1 and TRBJ1-1; 7 positions agree with TRBD1. CDR1 is WNHNN, CDR2 SYGVQD, per germline (reference sequence). CDR3 size: 19 residues. J gave up 0 bases and V 6 bases, and 19 bases lay outside the gene matches. CDR3 sequence: CASRVQGPPFHLMNTEAFF. The CDR3 DNA sequence: TGCGCCAGCAGGGTACAGGGGCCTCCATTTCACCTTATGAACACTGAAGCTTTCTTT.

V and J are TRBV18 and TRBJ2-2; D unresolved. CDR3 length equals 14 residues. Germline values: CDR1 KGHSH, CDR2 LQKENI. Between the trimmed V and J ends, which lost 2 bases and 3 bases, there was a span of 7 bases. CDR3 protein: CASSPGLDTGELFF. The CDR3 DNA follows: TGTGCCAGCTCACCAGGGTTGGACACCGGGGAGCTGTTTTTT.

The gene calls are TRBV5-4 and TRBJ2-2, with D tentatively TRBD1 (6 bases). The V gene lost 0 bases and the J gene lost 4 bases, with 13 bases spanning the gap. The CDR3 length is 16 residues. CDR1 SGHNT and CDR2 YYREEE come from the germline V gene (reference sequence). The CDR3, as DNA: TGTGCCAGCAGCTTGGTTGTCGGGACACCCACCGGGGAGCTGTTTTTT. It specifies CASSLVVGTPTGELFF. Looking up the rest from reference TRBV5-4 and TRBJ2-2 gives the full variable domain: ETGVTQSPTHLIKTRGQQVTLRCSSQSGHNTVSWYQQALGQGPQFIFQYYREEENGRGNFPPRFSGLQFPNYSSELNVNALELDDSALYLCASSLVVGTPTGELFFGEGSRLTVL.

This chain joins TRBV18 and TRBJ2-7; perhaps TRBD1 as D (5 bases). Germline V gene data show CDR1 as KGHSH and CDR2 as LQKENI. The CDR3 runs 15 residues. With 0 bases removed from V and 3 bases from J, the gap between germline ends came to 12 bases. The CDR3: CASSPPVTRVYEQYF. The DNA for the CDR3 is TGTGCCAGCTCACCACCGGTAACCAGGGTCTACGAGCAGTACTTC. The full variable domain, in which reference TRBV18 and TRBJ2-7 provide the parts outside the CDR3, is NAGVMQNPRHLVRRRGQEARLRCSPMKGHSHVYWYRQLPEEGLKFMVYLQKENIIDESGMPKERFSAEFPKEGPSILRIQQVVRGDSAAYFCASSPPVTRVYEQYFGPGTRLTVT.

The chain has TRBV27 and TRBJ1-3; D remains unclear. This CDR3 spans 14 amino acids. Trimming removed 5 bases from V and 0 bases from J, with 8 bases in between. CDR1 is MNHEY and CDR2 is SMNVEV in the germline V gene (reference sequence). The chain's CDR3 is CASSLTFSGNTIYF. CDR3 nucleotide sequence: TGTGCCAGCAGTCTGACTTTCTCTGGAAACACCATATATTTT.